This is a list of T cell receptor beta chains from one sample in a study of shared clonotypes between healthy human individuals. Profiled with immunoSEQ multiplex PCR; TCRdb holds only in-frame clones, not every one. The sample includes roughly 1,100,000 clones, 75% of them seen just once. The source material was memory CD4+ T cells sorted from blood. Receptors originate from a man between 18 and 29 years old in good health. Each CDR3 is given with its conserved first and last residue.

j_call	v_call	cdr3_aa
TRBJ1-2	TRBV5-1	CASHYGGGGGYTF
TRBJ1-5	TRBV5-5	CASSLVNRGRPTAQHF
TRBJ2-7	TRBV14	CASSPRTSGSEQYF
TRBJ1-4	TRBV2	CASSEGTALEKLFF
TRBJ2-7	TRBV6-5	CASSYSGVAGIYEQYF
TRBJ2-2	TRBV5-8	CASSLGAVNTGELFF
TRBJ2-4	TRBV5-6	CASSLVQGLNNIQYF
TRBJ2-7	TRBV5-1	CASSYIGGSYEQYF
TRBJ2-1	TRBV7-2	CASSLLSGSTIGNEQFF
TRBJ2-7	TRBV5-1	CASSLEGTAYEQYF
TRBJ2-3	TRBV9	CASSVRLAGVADTQYF
TRBJ1-1	TRBV19	CASSLLRDTEAFF
TRBJ1-1	TRBV19	CASSELGGGTEAFF
TRBJ1-1	TRBV10-1	CASSESSGGGVNTEAFF
TRBJ1-5	TRBV30	CAWSARQGLNQPQHF
TRBJ1-1	TRBV6-5	CASSFTYREVTEAFF
TRBJ2-2	TRBV5-1	CASRVTGNTGELFF
TRBJ1-6	TRBV27	CASRRGNSPLHF
TRBJ2-7	TRBV7-6	CASSRTGAYEQYF
TRBJ2-6	TRBV4-3	CASSQDLGAGGANVLTF
TRBJ1-1	TRBV27	CASRPPLRAEAFF
TRBJ2-3	TRBV5-4	CASSLGQGQDTQYF
TRBJ2-7	TRBV10-3	CATLRGGGAYEQYF
TRBJ1-1	TRBV29-1	CRRRSVTGTHMNTEAFF
TRBJ2-5	TRBV29-1	CSVSPGTGSKTQYF